This T cell receptor (beta chain) appears in the sequencing data of a study of blood T cell repertoires in COVID-19 (dated by TCRdb to 2018 to 2021). With regard to the full study: Samples covering the acute and convalescent phases of COVID-19 were provided by collaborators in the United States, Italy and Spain. The material from the prospective study consisted of cDNA or gDNA derived from T cells, B-cell-depleted T cells, or PBMCs. Subjects who had been exposed to COVID-19, were actively infected with it, or had recovered from it provided the deeply sampled blood TCRbeta repertoires that made up the dataset. The repertoires were made available in a free public database intended to serve as a resource for research on the immune response to SARS-CoV-2. The samples were drawn from the first 160 participants of the ongoing ImmuneRACE study and from over 950 subjects provided by 6 global collaborators. Nearly every sample came with metadata listing a de-identified subject ID, COVID-19 status, age in years and sex. Where HLA class I and class II types were available, the types were taken from metadata supplied by the sample provider, not from assay-based typing. On the study overall, not on this receptor specifically: How much clinical and demographic metadata was included differed by source and by participant, and the metadata was provided uncurated.

Notes on this clone: Which antigen it targets is not known. No quality values exist for individual bases; no much larger clone is one base distant.

The collaborating institutions used their own protocols to collect whole blood in K2EDTA tubes. For TCRbeta analysis, collaborators shipped samples as frozen whole blood, isolated PBMCs, or DNA extracted from either of those sample types. TCRbeta CDR3 regions were amplified from genomic DNA by means of the immunoSEQ Assay, a bias-controlled multiplex PCR. The study's processing was this. The number of nucleated cells in each sample was estimated from the amplification of reference gene primers within the assay. To quantify the absolute abundance of each unique TCRbeta CDR3 rearrangement, sequence reads were collapsed and filtered. For each sample, productive Simpson clonality was calculated as the square root of Simpson's diversity index over productive rearrangements. TCRdb holds this immuneACCESS table with in-frame rearrangements only. Some clones are missing; in checked studies, unresolved V genes explain under half, and the rest has no known cause. V, J and clone size derive from that table, while D and trimming were established from the DNA sequence. Recorded for this sample are roughly 170,000 clones; roughly 70% of them occurred a single time. The ten largest clones capture less than 3% of the sample.

The CDR1 and CDR2 encoded by the germline V gene are MRHNA and SNTAGT. The CDR3 holds 14 amino acids from the cysteine to the phenylalanine. Here the CDR3 DNA is all that survives: 42 bases in frame from base 1. V loses 5 bases, J loses 9 bases, and the germline ends lie 14 bases apart. Sequenced sample: peripheral blood. This receptor was taken from a woman older than 75 with acute or convalescent COVID-19. The chain is encoded by TRBV6-4 joined to TRBJ1-6, with the identity of the D gene unclear. The CDR3 reads CASSREERGSPLHF. The DNA sequence is as follows: TGTGCCAGCAGTCGGGAGGAGAGAGGTTCACCCCTCCACTTT.